The 7 T cell receptor beta chains reported below all come from one sample, sequenced in a study of T cell responses to AZD1222 COVID-19 vaccine. Method: immunoSEQ multiplex PCR; TCRdb's copy keeps in-frame clones and lacks some. The sample yields tens of thousands of clones, 85% seen once. Sequences were derived from peripheral blood, sampled on day 0 of AZD1222 vaccination. These TCRs come from an adult in good health.

The chain employs TRBV9 and TRBJ1-2, with D possibly matching TRBD1 (5 bases). Germline CDR1 SGDLS, CDR2 YYNGEE. This CDR3 region has 17 residues. The V and J ends lost 0 bases and 2 bases respectively, with 17 bases between them. CDR3 nucleotides: TGTGCCAGCAGCGTAGAGGCCGGGAGGGGCCCCAACTATGGCTACACCTTC. Its translation is CASSVEAGRGPNYGYTF.

V usage is TRBV6-5 and J usage is TRBJ1-2, with D maybe TRBD1 (6 bases). V lost 9 bases to trimming and J lost 7 bases, with 18 bases between them. The CDR3 runs to 13 residues. CDR1 MNHEY and CDR2 SVGAGI come from the germline V gene. DNA for the CDR3: TGTGCCAGTCCGGGGTCAGGGGTGGGTGGCTACACCTTC. This sequence encodes CASPGSGVGGYTF.

The J gene is TRBJ2-3, the V gene TRBV6-2 or TRBV6-3; 9 bases align to TRBD2. The CDR3 sequence is 17 residues long. Germline V gene sequence: CDR1 MNHEY, CDR2 SVGEGT. Losses at the gene ends were 4 bases for V and 0 bases for J; bases not matched to a gene: 8. The CDR3 spells CASSLAGVTYSTDTQYF. CDR3 DNA sequence: TGTGCCAGCAGTTTAGCGGGGGTGACGTATAGCACAGATACGCAGTATTTT.

V and J are TRBV6-2 or TRBV6-3 and TRBJ1-6; D is unclear. The germline gives CDR1 MNHEY, CDR2 SVGEGT. The CDR3 contains 15 residues. V lost 6 bases to trimming and J lost 8 bases, with 17 bases between them. The CDR3 DNA reads as TGTGCCAGCAGCCTCAAGGGTAGCGGGTATTCACCCCTCCACTTT. Amino acids: CASSLKGSGYSPLHF.

The rearrangement joins TRBV2 to TRBJ2-7; a weak D match, TRBD2 (5 bases). The CDR3 covers 12 residues. Germline V gene data show CDR1 as SNHLY and CDR2 as FYNNEI. Trimming pared 4 bases from V and 4 bases from J, leaving 8 bases between. CDR3: CASSGRTYEQYF. CDR3 DNA sequence: TGTGCCAGCAGTGGGCGGACTTACGAGCAGTACTTC.

The chain joins TRBV18 to TRBJ1-6, with D maybe TRBD1 (5 bases). CDR1 and CDR2 (germline): KGHSH, LQKENI. The V and J ends lost 3 bases and 0 bases respectively, with 15 bases between them. This CDR3 region has 18 residues. The CDR3 loop is CASSPLGHASSYNSPLHF. As DNA, the CDR3 is TGTGCCAGCTCACCTCTCGGACACGCCAGCTCCTATAATTCACCCCTCCACTTT.

This chain joins TRBV21-1 and TRBJ1-6; TRBD1, the table's D call, lacks a check against the DNA. TRBV21-1 is designated a pseudogene. This CDR3 region has 15 residues. DNA of the CDR3: TGTGCCAGCCTGAGGACAGGTGCAGTGTGTGTAGCCCTCCACTTT. As protein: CASLRTGAVCVALHF.